This T cell receptor beta chain is from a study of T-cell memory formation after mild COVID-19. V gave up 0 bases and J gave up 4 bases, with 15 bases separating them. This CDR3 contains 16 residues. Germline V gene data show CDR1 as SGHTA and CDR2 as FQGNSA. This clonotype has ten or more counts. Antigen specificity is unknown. TCRdb used MiXCR to reprocess the 5' RACE reads, holding one entry per CDR3 protein. The data hold roughly 340,000 distinct CDR3 sequences, with 20% to 25% observed a single time. Study-wide points: There was no confirmation that second-wave clones peaking on day 37 were SARS-CoV-2 specific.

Sequences were obtained from PBMCs or a T cell subset sorted from them (not recorded which). This TCR came from a man aged 18 to 30 who had mild COVID-19 (a few samples of this study predate the infection). Cell type and time point are not known. The rearrangement uses TRBV7-2 and TRBJ1-2; weak D call: TRBD1 (6 bases). The CDR3 DNA reads as TGTGCCAGCAGCTTAGCATACGGGACAAGTCCCTATGGCTACACCTTC. Translated: CASSLAYGTSPYGYTF. Variable domain in full (rest from reference TRBV7-2 and TRBJ1-2): GAGVSQSPSNKVTEKGKDVELRCDPISGHTALYWYRQSLGQGLEFLIYFQGNSAPDKSGLPSDRFSAERTGGSVSTLTIQRTQQEDSAVYLCASSLAYGTSPYGYTFGSGTRLTVV.